This T cell receptor beta chain was sequenced for a study of monozygotic twins with inflammatory bowel disease. Study conclusions and caveats: Other individuals had fewer clonotypes in common with IBD patients than with healthy twins, especially with disease activity.

Eight separate reactions for every sample produced the cDNA. Template switching appended UMIs that held a 6-nucleotide sample barcode. TCRdb reprocessed the 5' RACE reads; each CDR3 protein has one entry and no DNA is given. This sample lists around 230,000 distinct CDR3 sequences; its ten largest clones have 1.5% to 2%. This CDR3 has 13 amino acids. Germline lookup yields CDR1 MNHEY and CDR2 SVGAGI. Details on this clonotype: Its antigen is still unknown.

The V call is TRBV6-5, the J call TRBJ1-5; checking the TCRdb D call of TRBD1 is not possible without DNA. Sequencing used blood. The receptor was isolated from a human donor with ulcerative colitis or Crohn's disease, or a healthy co-twin of an affected twin (not recorded which). This chain's CDR3 is CASSRQRDQPQHF.